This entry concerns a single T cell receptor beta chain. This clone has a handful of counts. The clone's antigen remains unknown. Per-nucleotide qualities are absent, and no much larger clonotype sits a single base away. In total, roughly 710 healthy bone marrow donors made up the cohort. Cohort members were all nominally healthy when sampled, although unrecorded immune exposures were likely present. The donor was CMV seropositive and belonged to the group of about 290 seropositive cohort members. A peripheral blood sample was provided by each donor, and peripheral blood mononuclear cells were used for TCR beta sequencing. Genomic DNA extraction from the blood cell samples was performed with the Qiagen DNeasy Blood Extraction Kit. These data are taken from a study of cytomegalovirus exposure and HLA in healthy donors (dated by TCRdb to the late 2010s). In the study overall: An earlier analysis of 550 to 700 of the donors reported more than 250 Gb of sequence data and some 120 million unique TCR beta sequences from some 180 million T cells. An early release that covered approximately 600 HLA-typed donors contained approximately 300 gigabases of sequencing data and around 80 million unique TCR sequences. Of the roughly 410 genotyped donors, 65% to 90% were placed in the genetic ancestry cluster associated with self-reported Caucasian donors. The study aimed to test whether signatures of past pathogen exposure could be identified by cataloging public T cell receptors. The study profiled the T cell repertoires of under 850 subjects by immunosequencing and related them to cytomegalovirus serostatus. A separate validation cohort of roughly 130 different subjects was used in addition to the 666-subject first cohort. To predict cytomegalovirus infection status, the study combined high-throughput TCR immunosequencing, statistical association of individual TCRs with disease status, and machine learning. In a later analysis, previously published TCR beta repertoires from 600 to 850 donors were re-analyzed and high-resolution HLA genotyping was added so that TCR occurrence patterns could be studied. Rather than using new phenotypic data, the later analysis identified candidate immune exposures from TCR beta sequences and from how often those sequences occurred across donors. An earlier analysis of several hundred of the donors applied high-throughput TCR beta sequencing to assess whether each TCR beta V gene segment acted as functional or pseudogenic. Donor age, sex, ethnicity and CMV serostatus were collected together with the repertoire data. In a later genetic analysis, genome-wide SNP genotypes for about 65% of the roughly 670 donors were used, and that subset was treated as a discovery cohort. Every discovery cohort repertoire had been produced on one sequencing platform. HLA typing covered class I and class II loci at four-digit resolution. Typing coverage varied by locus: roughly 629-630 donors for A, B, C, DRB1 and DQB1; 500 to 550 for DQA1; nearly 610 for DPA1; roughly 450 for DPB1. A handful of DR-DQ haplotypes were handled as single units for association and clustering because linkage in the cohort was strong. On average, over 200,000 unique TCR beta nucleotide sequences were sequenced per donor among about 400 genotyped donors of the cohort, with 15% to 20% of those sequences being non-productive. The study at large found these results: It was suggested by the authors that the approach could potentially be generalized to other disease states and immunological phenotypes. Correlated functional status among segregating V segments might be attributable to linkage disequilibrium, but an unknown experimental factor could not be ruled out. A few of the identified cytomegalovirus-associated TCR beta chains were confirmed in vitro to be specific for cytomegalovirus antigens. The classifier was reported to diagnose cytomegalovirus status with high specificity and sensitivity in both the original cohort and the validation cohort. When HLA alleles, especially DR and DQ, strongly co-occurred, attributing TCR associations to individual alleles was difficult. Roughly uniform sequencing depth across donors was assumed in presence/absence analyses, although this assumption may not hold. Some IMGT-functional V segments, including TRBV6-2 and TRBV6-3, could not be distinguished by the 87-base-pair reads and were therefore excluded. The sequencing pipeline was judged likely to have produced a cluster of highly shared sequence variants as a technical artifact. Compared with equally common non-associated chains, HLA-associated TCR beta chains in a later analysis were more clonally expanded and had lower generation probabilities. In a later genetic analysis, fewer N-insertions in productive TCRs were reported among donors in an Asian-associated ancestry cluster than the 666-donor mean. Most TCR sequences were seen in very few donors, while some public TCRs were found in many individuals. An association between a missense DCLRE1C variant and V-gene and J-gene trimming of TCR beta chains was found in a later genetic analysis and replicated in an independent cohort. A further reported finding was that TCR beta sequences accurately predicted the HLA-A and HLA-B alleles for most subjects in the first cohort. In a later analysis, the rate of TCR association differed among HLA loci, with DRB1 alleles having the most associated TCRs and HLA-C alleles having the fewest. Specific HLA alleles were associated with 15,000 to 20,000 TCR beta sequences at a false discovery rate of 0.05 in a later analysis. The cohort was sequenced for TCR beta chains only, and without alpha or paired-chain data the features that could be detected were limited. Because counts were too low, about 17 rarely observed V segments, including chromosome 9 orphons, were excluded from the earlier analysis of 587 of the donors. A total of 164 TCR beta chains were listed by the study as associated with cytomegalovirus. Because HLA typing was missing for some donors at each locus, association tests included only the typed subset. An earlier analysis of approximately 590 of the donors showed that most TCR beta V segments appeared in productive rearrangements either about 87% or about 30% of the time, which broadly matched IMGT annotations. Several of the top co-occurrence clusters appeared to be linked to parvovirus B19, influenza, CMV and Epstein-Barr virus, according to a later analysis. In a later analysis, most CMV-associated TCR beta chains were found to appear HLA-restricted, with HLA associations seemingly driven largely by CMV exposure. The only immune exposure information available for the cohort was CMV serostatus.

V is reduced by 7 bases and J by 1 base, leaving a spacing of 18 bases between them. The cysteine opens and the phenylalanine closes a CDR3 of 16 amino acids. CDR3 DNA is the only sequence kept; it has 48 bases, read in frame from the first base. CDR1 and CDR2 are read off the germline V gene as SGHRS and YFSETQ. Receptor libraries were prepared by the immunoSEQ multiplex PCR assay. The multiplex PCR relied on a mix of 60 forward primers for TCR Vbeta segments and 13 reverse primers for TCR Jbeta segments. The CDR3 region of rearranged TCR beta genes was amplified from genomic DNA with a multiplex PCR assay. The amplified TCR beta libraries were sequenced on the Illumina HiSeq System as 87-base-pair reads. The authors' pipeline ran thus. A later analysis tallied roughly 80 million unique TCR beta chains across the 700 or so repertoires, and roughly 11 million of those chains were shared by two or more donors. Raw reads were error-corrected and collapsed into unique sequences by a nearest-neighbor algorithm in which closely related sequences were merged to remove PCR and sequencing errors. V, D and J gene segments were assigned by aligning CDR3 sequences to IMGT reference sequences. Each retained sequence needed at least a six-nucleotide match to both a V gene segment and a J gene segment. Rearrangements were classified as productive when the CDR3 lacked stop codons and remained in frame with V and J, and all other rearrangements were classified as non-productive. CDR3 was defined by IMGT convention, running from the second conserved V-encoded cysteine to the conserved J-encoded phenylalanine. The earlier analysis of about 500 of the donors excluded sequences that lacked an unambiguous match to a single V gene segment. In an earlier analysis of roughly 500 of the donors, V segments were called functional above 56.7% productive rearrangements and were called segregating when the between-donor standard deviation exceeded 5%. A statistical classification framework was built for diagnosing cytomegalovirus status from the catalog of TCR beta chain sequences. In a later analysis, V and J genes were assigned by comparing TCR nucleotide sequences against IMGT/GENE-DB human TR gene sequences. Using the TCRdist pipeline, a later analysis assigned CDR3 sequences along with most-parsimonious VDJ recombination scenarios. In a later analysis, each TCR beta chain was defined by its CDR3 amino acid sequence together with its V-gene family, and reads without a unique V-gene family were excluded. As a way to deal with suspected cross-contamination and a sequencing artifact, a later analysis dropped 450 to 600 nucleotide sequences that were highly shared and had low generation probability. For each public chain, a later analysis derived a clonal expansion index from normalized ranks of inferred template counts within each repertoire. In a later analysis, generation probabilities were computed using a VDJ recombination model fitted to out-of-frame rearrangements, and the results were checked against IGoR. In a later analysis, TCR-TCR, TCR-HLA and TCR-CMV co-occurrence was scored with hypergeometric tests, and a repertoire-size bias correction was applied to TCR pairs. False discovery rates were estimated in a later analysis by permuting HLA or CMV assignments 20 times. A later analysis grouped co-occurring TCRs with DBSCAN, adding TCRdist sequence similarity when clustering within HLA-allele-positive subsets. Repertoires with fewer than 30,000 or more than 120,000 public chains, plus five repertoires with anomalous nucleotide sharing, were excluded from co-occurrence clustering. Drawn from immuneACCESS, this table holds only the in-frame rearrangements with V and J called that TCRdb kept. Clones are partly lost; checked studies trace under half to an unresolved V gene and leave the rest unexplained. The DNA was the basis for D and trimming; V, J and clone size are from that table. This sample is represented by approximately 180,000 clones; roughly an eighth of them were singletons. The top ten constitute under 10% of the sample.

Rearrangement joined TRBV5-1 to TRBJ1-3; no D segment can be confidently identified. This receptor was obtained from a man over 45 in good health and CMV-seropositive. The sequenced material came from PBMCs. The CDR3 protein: CASGVQSTGSGNTIYF. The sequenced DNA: TGCGCCAGCGGAGTCCAATCTACGGGATCTGGAAACACCATATATTTT.